This TCR beta chain came from a study of CD8+CD57+ T cells in acquired aplastic anemia. Genomic DNA templated the TCR beta VDJ and CDR3 profiling. TCRdb re-called the reads through MiXCR, storing one row per CDR3 protein. This sample has about 190,000 distinct CDR3 sequences, with about 53% found just once. Trimming took 5 bases from V and 5 from J, leaving 16 bases between them. The germline gives CDR1 SGHAT, CDR2 FQNNGV. The CDR3 contains 15 residues. This clonotype was seen ten or more times. The sequencing sample was made of sorted CD4+, CD8+, or CD8+CD57+ T cells (not recorded which) from PBMCs. This clonotype was obtained from a human donor in good health, serving as a control. The genes are TRBV11-2 and TRBJ1-5; D is ambiguous. The CDR3 bases are TGTGCCAGCAGCCCCAAATCTCCGGCGGATCAGCCCCAGCATTTT. Protein product: CASSPKSPADQPQHF.